This TCR beta chain is from a study of long-term antiretroviral therapy in people with HIV. General study results and limits: HIV repertoires spanned tighter CDR3 length ranges than controls did.

With survey level as its setting, the immunoSEQ assay was v3.0. Sequencing was designed to cover roughly 40,000-55,000 T-cell genomes in each sample. Profiled with immunoSEQ multiplex PCR; TCRdb holds only in-frame clones, not every one. In the table there are about 15,000 clones, roughly 88% of which are singletons. A note on this clone: Its antigen is undetermined.

The V and J ends lost 11 bases and 7 bases respectively, with 21 bases between them. Germline loops: CDR1 ENHRY, CDR2 SYGVKD. The CDR3 sequence is 13 residues long. The study drew at least one pre-ART and at least two post-ART PBMC samples from every donor. This sequence originates from a woman in her twenties or thirties with HIV. The sample in question was unsorted PBMCs, obtained 2.3 years before starting antiretroviral therapy. This chain connects TRBV10-3 to TRBJ2-7; D assignment may be TRBD1 or TRBD2 (7 bases each). CDR3 in amino acids: CAGGEGAAREQYF. The CDR3 DNA follows: TGTGCCGGGGGGGAGGGGGCGGCCCGGGAGCAGTACTTC.